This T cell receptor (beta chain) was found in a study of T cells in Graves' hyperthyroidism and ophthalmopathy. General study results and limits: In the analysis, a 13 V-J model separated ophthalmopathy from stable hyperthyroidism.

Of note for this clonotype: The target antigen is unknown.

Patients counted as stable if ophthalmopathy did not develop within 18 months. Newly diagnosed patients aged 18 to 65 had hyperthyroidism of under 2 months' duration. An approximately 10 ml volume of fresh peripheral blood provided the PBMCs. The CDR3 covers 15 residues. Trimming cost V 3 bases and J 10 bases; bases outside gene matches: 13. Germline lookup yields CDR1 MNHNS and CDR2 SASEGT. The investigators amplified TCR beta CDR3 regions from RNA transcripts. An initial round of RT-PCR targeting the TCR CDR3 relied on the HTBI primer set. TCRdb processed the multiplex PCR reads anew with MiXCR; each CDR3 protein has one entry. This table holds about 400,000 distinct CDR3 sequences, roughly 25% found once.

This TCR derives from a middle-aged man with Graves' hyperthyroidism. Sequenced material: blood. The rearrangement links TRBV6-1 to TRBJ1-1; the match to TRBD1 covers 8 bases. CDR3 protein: CASSEPGQALGGAFF. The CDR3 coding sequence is TGTGCCAGCAGTGAGCCGGGACAGGCCCTGGGGGGAGCTTTCTTT.